This entry lists 2 T cell receptor beta chains sequenced from one sample in a study of siplizumab effects on memory and regulatory T cells. Method: immunoSEQ multiplex PCR; TCRdb's copy keeps in-frame clones and lacks some. The sample lists 85,000 to 130,000 clones; about 93% were seen once. The source material was Tregs sorted from blood. These receptors originate from a human donor in good health.

This rearrangement joins TRBV30 to TRBJ1-2, with D tentatively TRBD1 (6 bases). Germline values: CDR1 GTSNPN, CDR2 SVGIG (reference sequence). V gave up 0 bases and J gave up 7 bases, with 15 bases separating them. The CDR3 is 14 amino acids. CDR3 coding DNA: TGTGCCTGGAGTGTGCATTACAGGGATTCTGGCTACACCTTC. Its protein is CAWSVHYRDSGYTF.

The rearrangement links TRBV4-1 to TRBJ2-1, with TRBD2 matching 12 bases. This CDR3 spans 20 amino acids. V lost 1 base to trimming and J lost 3 bases; unmatched junction nucleotides: 13. Germline V CDR1 and CDR2: MGHRA, YSYEKL. The CDR3 reads CASSQGLAGGGILFYNEQFF. Written as DNA, the CDR3 is TGCGCCAGCAGCCAAGGGCTAGCGGGAGGGGGTATCCTTTTCTACAATGAGCAGTTCTTC.